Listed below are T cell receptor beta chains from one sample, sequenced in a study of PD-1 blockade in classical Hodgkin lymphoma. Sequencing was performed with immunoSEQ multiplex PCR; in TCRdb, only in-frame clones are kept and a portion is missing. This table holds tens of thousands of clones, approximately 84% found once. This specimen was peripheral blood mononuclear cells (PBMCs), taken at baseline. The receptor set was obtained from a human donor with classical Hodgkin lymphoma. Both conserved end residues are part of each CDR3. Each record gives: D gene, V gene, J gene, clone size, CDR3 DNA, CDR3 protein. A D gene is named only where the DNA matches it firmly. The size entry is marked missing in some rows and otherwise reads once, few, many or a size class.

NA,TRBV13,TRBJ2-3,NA,TGTGCCAGCAGCCGGGGTAGCGGCACAGATACGCAGTATTTT,CASSRGSGTDTQYF
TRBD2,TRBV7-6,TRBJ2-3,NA,TGTGCCAGCAGCCAATCCCCTAGCGGGAGCGTAGCTACGCAGTATTTT,CASSQSPSGSVATQYF
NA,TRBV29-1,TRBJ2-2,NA,TGCAGCGATCGGGGGCGCGGCGGGGAGCTGTTTTTT,CSDRGRGGELFF
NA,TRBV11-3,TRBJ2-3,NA,TGTGCCAGCAGCTTAGATGGAGGGAGTACGCAGTATTTT,CASSLDGGSTQYF
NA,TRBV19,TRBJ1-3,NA,TGTGCCAGTAGTATCTCGGTAGGGTCTGGAAACACCATATATTTT,CASSISVGSGNTIYF
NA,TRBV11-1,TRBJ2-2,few,TGTGCCAGCAGCTACGTGAACACCGGGGAGCTGTTTTTT,CASSYVNTGELFF
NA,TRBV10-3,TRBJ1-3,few,TGTGCCATCAGTGAGATGGGTGGATCCGGAAACACCATATATTTT,CAISEMGGSGNTIYF
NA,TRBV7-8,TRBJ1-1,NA,TGTGCCAGCAGCTCGCCCGGGACACCAAAAATCAACACTGAAGCTTTCTTT,CASSSPGTPKINTEAFF
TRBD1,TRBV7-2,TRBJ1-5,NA,TGTGCCAGCAGCTTAGTGGGACAGGCTTATAGCAATCAGCCCCAGCATTTT,CASSLVGQAYSNQPQHF
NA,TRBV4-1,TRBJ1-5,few,TGCGCCAGCAGCCGCCTAAGGGGTGAGCCCCAGCATTTT,CASSRLRGEPQHF
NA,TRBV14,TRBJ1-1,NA,TGTGCCAGCAGCCAAACCCTCGGGACTCTGAACACTGAAGCTTTCTTT,CASSQTLGTLNTEAFF
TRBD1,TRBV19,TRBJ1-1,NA,TGTGCCAGTAGTAGGGGGACAGGGAGAGCTTTCTTT,CASSRGTGRAFF
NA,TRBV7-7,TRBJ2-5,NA,TGTGCCAGCAGCTTTAGTGGGCCCCAAGAGACCCAGTACTTC,CASSFSGPQETQYF
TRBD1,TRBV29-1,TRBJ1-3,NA,TGCAGCGCCGCCGGGACAGCAACCTGGGACACCATATATTTT,CSAAGTATWDTIYF
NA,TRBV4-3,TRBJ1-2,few,TGCGCCAGCAGCTCTGGGGGTACAGGGACCTATGGCTACACCTTC,CASSSGGTGTYGYTF
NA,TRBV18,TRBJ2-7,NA,TGTGCCAGCTCACCTTCCTTGGAGAACGAGCAGTACTTC,CASSPSLENEQYF
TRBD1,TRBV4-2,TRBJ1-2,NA,TGTGCCAGCAGCCAAGTACAGGGGACCACTAACTATGGCTACACCTTC,CASSQVQGTTNYGYTF
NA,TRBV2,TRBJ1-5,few,TGTGCCAGCAGTGTTTTAGGCAGTAGAAGCAATCAGCCCCAGCATTTT,CASSVLGSRSNQPQHF
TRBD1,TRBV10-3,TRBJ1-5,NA,TGTGCCATCAGTGACCGACAGGGAGGGGCGAATCAGCCCCAGCATTTT,CAISDRQGGANQPQHF
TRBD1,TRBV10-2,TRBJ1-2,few,TGCGCCAGCAGTGAGAGTAGGGACAGCTTAGGCTACACCTTC,CASSESRDSLGYTF
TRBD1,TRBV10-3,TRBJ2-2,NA,TGTGCCATCAGGGGGACAGGGAGTGACACCGGGGAGCTGTTTTTT,CAIRGTGSDTGELFF
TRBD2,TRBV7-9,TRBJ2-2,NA,TGTGCCAGCAGCTACGGACTAGCGGGACCGAACACCGGGGAGCTGTTTTTT,CASSYGLAGPNTGELFF
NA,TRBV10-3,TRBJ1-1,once,TGTGCCATCAGTGAAACCCAGCAATCCAACGCTGAAGCTTTCTTT,CAISETQQSNAEAFF
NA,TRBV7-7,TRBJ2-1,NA,TGTGCCAGCAGCTTAGGGTTCCAAAATGAGCAGTTCTTC,CASSLGFQNEQFF
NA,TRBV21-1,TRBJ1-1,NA,TGTGCCAGCACCTCGGGGGCGGCAGCTTTCTTT,CASTSGAAAFF
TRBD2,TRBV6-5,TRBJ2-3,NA,TGTGCCAGCAGTTACGGTCGGGAGGGGAGCACAGATACGCAGTATTTT,CASSYGREGSTDTQYF
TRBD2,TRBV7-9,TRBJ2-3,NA,TGTGCCAGCACCCCCATGGTGGTAGCGGGAGGTTGGAAGACAGATACGCAGTATTTT,CASTPMVVAGGWKTDTQYF
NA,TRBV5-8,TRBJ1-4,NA,TGTGCCAGCAGGCCTCGGGGGGTTCTAGCTAATGAAAAACTGTTTTTT,CASRPRGVLANEKLFF
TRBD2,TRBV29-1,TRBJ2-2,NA,TGCAGCGTACGACGGACTAGCGGGAGGACCGGGGAGCTGTTTTTT,CSVRRTSGRTGELFF
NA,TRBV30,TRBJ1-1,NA,TGTGCCTGGAAGGGGCCAGGGTACAGTACTGAAGCTTTCTTT,CAWKGPGYSTEAFF
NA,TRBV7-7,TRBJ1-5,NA,TGTGCTAGCAGCCCCCAGGGCGTGCAGCCCCAGCATTTT,CASSPQGVQPQHF
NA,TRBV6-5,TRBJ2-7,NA,TGTGCCAGCAGTCTGCAGGGTTCCGAGCAGTACTTC,CASSLQGSEQYF
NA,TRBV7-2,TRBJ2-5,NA,TGTGCCAGCAGCTTCTGGGCGGGACAGTACCAAGAGACCCAGTACTTC,CASSFWAGQYQETQYF
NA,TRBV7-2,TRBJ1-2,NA,TGTGCCAGCTCTTACGGAGGGGCGGGCTATGGCTACACCTTC,CASSYGGAGYGYTF
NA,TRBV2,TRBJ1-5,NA,TGTGCCAGCAGCTATCATGGACAGCCCCAGCATTTT,CASSYHGQPQHF
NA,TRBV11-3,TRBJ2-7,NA,TGTGCCAGCAGCTTAAGATCCTACGAGCAGTACTTC,CASSLRSYEQYF
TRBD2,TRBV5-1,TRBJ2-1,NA,TGCGCCAGCAGCTTTCTCCCTTTAGCGGGAGGGTCCAATGAGCAGTTCTTC,CASSFLPLAGGSNEQFF
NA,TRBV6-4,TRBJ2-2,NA,TGTGCCAGCAGTGACTCTGGCGGGATTCGCACCGGGGAGCTGTTTTTT,CASSDSGGIRTGELFF
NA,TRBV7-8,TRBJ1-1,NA,TGTGCCAGCAGCCTCAGGGCGATGAACACTGAAGCTTTCTTT,CASSLRAMNTEAFF
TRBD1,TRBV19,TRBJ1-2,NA,TGTGCCAGTAGGCCCCGACAGGGTCTCAACTATGGCTACACCTTC,CASRPRQGLNYGYTF
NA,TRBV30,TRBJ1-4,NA,TGTGCCTGGAGCAAGCAGGGACTCAATGAAAAACTGTTTTTT,CAWSKQGLNEKLFF
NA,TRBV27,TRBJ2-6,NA,TGTGCCAGCAGTTATCGTGGTTCTGGGGCCAACGTCCTGACTTTC,CASSYRGSGANVLTF
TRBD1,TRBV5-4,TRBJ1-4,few,TGTGCCAGCAGCTTGGGAGCCGGGACAGCGGGTGAAAAACTGTTTTTT,CASSLGAGTAGEKLFF
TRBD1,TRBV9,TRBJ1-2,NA,TGTGCCAGCAGCGCCTCGACAGGGGCCTATGGCTACACCTTC,CASSASTGAYGYTF
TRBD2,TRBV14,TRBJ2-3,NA,TGTGCCAGCAGCCAACCCGGACTAGCGGCTAGCACAGATACGCAGTATTTT,CASSQPGLAASTDTQYF
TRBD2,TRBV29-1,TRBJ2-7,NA,TGCAGCGTTGGGGGACTACCATACTACGAGCAGTACTTC,CSVGGLPYYEQYF
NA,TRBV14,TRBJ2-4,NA,TGTGCCAGCAGCCGCGGACAGCTAGCCAAAAACATTCAGTACTTC,CASSRGQLAKNIQYF
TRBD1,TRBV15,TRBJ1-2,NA,TGTGCCACCAGCAGAGGACAGGGTTTCTATGGCTACACCTTC,CATSRGQGFYGYTF
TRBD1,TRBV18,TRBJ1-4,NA,TGTGCCAGCTCACCAAGGATCGGGACAGCTAATGAAAAACTGTTTTTT,CASSPRIGTANEKLFF
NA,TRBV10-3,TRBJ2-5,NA,TGTGCCATCAGTGATGAGGTTAAAGAGACCCAGTACTTC,CAISDEVKETQYF
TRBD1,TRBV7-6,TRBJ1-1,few,TGTGCCAGCAGCTTGTTCTTCGGGACAGGGGACCCTTACTTCACTGAAGCTTTCTTT,CASSLFFGTGDPYFTEAFF
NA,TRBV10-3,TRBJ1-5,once,TGTGCCATCAGTGGGCAGGGTCCGTATAGCAATCAGCCCCAGCATTTT,CAISGQGPYSNQPQHF
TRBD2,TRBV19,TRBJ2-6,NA,TGTGCCAGTAGCCGCCGGGGGGGCTCTGGGGCCAACGTCCTGACTTTC,CASSRRGGSGANVLTF
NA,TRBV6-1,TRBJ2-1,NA,TGTGCCAGCGGGAGGGGGGAGCAGTTCTTC,CASGRGEQFF
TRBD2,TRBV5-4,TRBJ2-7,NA,TGTGCCAGCAGCTGGGGACTAGCGGGCCCCTACGAGCAGTACTTC,CASSWGLAGPYEQYF
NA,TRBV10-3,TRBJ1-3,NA,TGTGCCATCAGTGGGGGCAGTCGTCTTGGAAACACCATATATTTT,CAISGGSRLGNTIYF
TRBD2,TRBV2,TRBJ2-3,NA,TGTGCCAGCAGGCAGGGACTAGCGGGGGGCAGAGATACGCAGTATTTT,CASRQGLAGGRDTQYF
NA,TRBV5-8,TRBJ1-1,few,TGTGCCAGCAGCTTGGGGACCTTTCCGTGGGCAGAAGAAGCTTTCTTT,CASSLGTFPWAEEAFF
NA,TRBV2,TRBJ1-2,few,TGTGCCAGCATCGCGGACGTCCAGGCGGACTATGGCTACACCTTC,CASIADVQADYGYTF
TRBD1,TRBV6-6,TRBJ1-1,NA,TGTGCCAGCAGTTACAGGGGGCGAGGGACTGAAGCTTTCTTT,CASSYRGRGTEAFF